This TCR beta chain was captured in a study of blood T cell repertoires in COVID-19. Produced via immunoSEQ multiplex PCR; TCRdb's table is partial and in-frame only. This table has about 75,000 clones, about nine tenths appearing once. Germline CDR1 is LGHDT and CDR2 is YNNKEL (reference sequence). CDR3 size: 14 residues. Trimming took 1 base from V and 6 from J, leaving 11 bases between them. The TCR comes from a human donor in a cohort sampled during active COVID-19. The V gene is TRBV3-1 (or the pseudogene TRBV3-2), the J gene TRBJ2-3; tentatively, D is TRBD2 (7 bases). Sequenced sample: peripheral blood. CDR3 nucleotide sequence: TGTGCCAGCAGCCAAGGCGGGGGCGGGGATACGCAGTATTTT. It translates to CASSQGGGGDTQYF.